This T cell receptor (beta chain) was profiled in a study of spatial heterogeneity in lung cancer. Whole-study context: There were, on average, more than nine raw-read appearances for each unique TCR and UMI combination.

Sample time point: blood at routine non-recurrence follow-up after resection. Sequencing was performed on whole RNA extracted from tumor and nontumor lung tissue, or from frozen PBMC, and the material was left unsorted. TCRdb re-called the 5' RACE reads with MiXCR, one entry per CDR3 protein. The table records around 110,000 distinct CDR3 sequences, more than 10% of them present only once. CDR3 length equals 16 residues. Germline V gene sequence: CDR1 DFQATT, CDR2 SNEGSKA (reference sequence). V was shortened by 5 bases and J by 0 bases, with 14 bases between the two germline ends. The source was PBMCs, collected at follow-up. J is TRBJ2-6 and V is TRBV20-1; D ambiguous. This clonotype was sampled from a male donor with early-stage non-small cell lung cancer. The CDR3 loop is CSAALPVISGANVLTF. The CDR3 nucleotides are TGCAGTGCTGCCCTTCCCGTGATCTCTGGGGCCAACGTCCTGACTTTC.